This TCR beta chain was sequenced in a study of cytomegalovirus exposure and HLA in healthy donors. Study information: The same platform was used for the roughly 130 validation repertoires as for the 650 to 700 first-cohort repertoires, as reported in a later analysis.

Study-level findings and limits: Testing in vitro showed three CMV-associated chains specific for CMV antigens. Accounts indicate the classifier identified cytomegalovirus status with strong specificity and sensitivity. Rarity held for most TCR sequences, but there were some public TCRs that occurred in many donors.

Only in-frame clones appear in the TCRdb table, and some are missing; sequencing was by immunoSEQ multiplex PCR. The sample contains 220,000 or so clones, over 65% of which appear only once. Worth noting for this clone: Its antigen is not known.

This clonotype was obtained from a young woman in good health and CMV-seronegative. The source material was PBMCs.

The CDR3 nucleotides read TGTGCCAGCAACTACGGGGGAACTGAAGCTTTCTTT. Translating it yields CASNYGGTEAFF. The chain links TRBV6-1 to TRBJ1-1; D is possibly TRBD1 (5 bases). The germline gives CDR1 MNHNS, CDR2 SASEGT. The CDR3 runs to 12 residues. V was shortened by 7 bases and J by 5 bases, with 11 bases between the two germline ends.